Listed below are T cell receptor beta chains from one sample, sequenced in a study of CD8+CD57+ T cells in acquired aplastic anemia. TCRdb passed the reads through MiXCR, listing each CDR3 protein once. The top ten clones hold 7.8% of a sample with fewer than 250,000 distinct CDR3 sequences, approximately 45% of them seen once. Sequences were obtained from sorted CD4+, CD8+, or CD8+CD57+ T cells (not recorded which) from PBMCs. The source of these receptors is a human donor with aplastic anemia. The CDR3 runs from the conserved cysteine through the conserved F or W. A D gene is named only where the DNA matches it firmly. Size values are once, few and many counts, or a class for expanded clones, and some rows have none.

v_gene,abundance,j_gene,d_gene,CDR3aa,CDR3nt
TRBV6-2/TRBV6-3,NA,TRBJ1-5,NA,CASSYDLTGLHQPQHF,TGTGCCAGCAGTTACGATTTGACGGGCCTCCATCAGCCCCAGCATTTT
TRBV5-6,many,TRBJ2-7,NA,CASSLAQQAYYEQYF,TGTGCCAGCAGCTTGGCCCAGCAGGCATACTACGAGCAGTACTTC
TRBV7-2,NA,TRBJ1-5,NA,CASSPPVGNQPQHF,TGTGCCAGCAGCCCACCGGTCGGCAATCAGCCCCAGCATTTT
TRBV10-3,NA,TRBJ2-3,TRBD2,CAISGLAGRDTQYF,TGTGCCATCTCAGGACTAGCGGGACGGGATACGCAGTATTTT
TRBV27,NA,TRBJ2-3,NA,CARRKGSTDTQYF,TGTGCCCGCAGGAAGGGGAGTACAGATACGCAGTATTTT
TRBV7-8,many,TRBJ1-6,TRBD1,CASSLEGTVYNSPLHF,TGTGCCAGCAGCTTAGAAGGGACAGTTTATAATTCACCCCTCCACTTT
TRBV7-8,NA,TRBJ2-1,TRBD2,CASSLARTSGNEQFF,TGTGCCAGCAGCTTAGCGCGGACTAGCGGCAATGAGCAGTTCTTC
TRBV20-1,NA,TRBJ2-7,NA,CSARDSDQSYEQYF,TGCAGTGCTAGAGATTCGGACCAATCCTACGAGCAGTACTTC
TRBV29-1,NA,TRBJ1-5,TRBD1,CSATTGVNQPQHF,TGCAGCGCCACAACAGGGGTCAATCAGCCCCAGCATTTT
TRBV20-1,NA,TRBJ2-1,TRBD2,CSAPGLAGREQFF,TGCAGTGCACCCGGACTAGCGGGACGTGAGCAGTTCTTC
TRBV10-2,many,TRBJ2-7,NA,CASSSTGYEQYF,TGTGCCAGCAGTTCGACCGGTTACGAGCAGTACTTC
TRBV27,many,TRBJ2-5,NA,CASSTIGGETQYF,TGTGCCAGCTCAACAATCGGGGGAGAGACCCAGTACTTC
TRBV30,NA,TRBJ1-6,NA,CACILDSRLYSPLHF,TGTGCCTGCATCTTGGACAGTAGACTCTATTCACCCCTCCACTTT
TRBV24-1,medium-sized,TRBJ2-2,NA,CALYVQENTGELFF,TGTGCCTTATATGTCCAGGAGAACACCGGGGAGCTGTTTTTT
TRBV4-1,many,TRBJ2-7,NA,CASSQVKGSEQYF,TGCGCCAGCAGCCAAGTGAAGGGATCCGAGCAGTACTTC
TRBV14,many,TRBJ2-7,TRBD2,CASSQDPPGLAGISYEQYF,TGTGCCAGCAGCCAAGATCCTCCCGGACTAGCGGGAATCTCCTACGAGCAGTACTTC
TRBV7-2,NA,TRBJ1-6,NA,CASSFFEGGPNSPLHF,TGTGCCAGCAGCTTTTTTGAGGGCGGTCCGAATTCACCCCTCCACTTT
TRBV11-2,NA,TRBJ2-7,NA,CASSLVTFDEQYF,TGTGCCAGCAGCTTAGTAACCTTCGACGAGCAGTACTTC
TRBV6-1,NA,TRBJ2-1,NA,CASSEGQSSYNEQFF,TGTGCCAGCAGTGAAGGGCAGAGCTCCTACAATGAGCAGTTCTTC
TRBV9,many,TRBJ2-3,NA,CASSPPDRTDTQYF,TGTGCCAGCAGCCCCCCCGACAGGACAGATACGCAGTATTTT
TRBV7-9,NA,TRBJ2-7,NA,CASSLETDSYEQYF,TGTGCCAGCAGCCTTGAGACAGACTCCTACGAGCAGTACTTC
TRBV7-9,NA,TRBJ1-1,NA,CASSALGDTEAFF,TGTGCCAGCAGCGCCCTGGGGGACACTGAAGCTTTCTTT
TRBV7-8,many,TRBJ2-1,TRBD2,CASSGNRDYDNEQFF,TGTGCCAGCAGCGGCAACCGGGACTACGACAATGAGCAGTTCTTC
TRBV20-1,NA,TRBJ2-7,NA,CSARSPMVPNEQYF,TGCAGTGCTAGAAGTCCCATGGTTCCTAACGAGCAGTACTTC
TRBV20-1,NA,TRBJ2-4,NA,CSARGTAKNIQYF,TGCAGTGCTAGGGGGACGGCCAAAAACATTCAGTACTTC
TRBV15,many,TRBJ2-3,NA,CATSRRAQGTSTDTQYF,TGTGCCACCAGCCGTCGTGCACAGGGAACTTCCACAGATACGCAGTATTTT
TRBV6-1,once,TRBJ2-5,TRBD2,CASRIAGIKETLYF,TGTGCCAGCAGGATAGCGGGGATTAAAGAGACCCTGTACTTC
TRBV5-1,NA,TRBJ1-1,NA,CASRSGGGGYRGTEAFF,TGCGCCAGCAGGTCCGGGGGAGGAGGATATAGAGGGACTGAAGCTTTCTTT
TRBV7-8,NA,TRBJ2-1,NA,CASSLELGPHNEQFF,TGTGCCAGCAGCTTAGAGTTGGGGCCCCACAATGAGCAGTTCTTC
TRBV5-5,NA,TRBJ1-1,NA,CASSSAGGADTEAFF,TGTGCCAGCAGCTCCGCAGGAGGGGCGGACACTGAAGCTTTCTTT
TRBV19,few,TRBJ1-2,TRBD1,CASSPSDRGYGYTF,TGTGCCAGTAGCCCCTCCGACAGGGGCTATGGCTACACCTTC
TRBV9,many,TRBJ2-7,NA,CASSVGSGPYEQYF,TGTGCCAGCAGCGTAGGATCAGGGCCCTACGAGCAGTACTTC
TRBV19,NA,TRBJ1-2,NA,CASRVTATESINYGYTF,TGTGCCAGTAGAGTGACGGCGACAGAGAGTATAAACTATGGCTACACCTTC
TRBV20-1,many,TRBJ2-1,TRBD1,CSANPDPGQGGNEQFF,TGCAGTGCAAACCCCGACCCGGGACAGGGGGGGAATGAGCAGTTCTTC
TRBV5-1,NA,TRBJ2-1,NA,CASSLGQGGHNEQFF,TGCGCCAGCAGCTTAGGCCAGGGAGGCCACAATGAGCAGTTCTTC
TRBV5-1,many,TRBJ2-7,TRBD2,CASSLLQLAGRYEQYF,TGCGCCAGCAGCTTGTTGCAGCTAGCGGGACGCTACGAGCAGTACTTC
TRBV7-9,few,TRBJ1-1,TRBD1,CASSLQGDTEAFF,TGTGCCAGCAGCTTACAGGGGGACACTGAAGCTTTCTTT
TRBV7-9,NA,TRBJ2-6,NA,CASSLDRGLAAGANVLTF,TGTGCCAGCAGCTTAGATCGGGGACTTGCTGCTGGGGCCAACGTCCTGACTTTC
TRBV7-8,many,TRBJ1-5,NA,CASSLALSEPRSNQPQHF,TGTGCCAGCAGCTTAGCGCTATCTGAGCCCCGAAGCAATCAGCCCCAGCATTTT
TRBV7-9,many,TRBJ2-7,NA,CASSLLESYEQYF,TGTGCCAGCAGCCTCCTGGAGTCCTACGAGCAGTACTTC
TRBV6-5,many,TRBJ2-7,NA,CASSDGRSYEQYF,TGTGCCAGCAGCGACGGGAGATCCTACGAGCAGTACTTC
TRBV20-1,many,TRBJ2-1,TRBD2,CSAQLAGESYNEQFF,TGCAGTGCACAACTAGCGGGGGAGTCCTACAATGAGCAGTTCTTC
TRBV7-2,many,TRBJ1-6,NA,CASSLNPHNSPLHF,TGTGCCAGCAGCTTAAACCCTCATAATTCACCCCTCCACTTT
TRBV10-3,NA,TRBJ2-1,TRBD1,CAISESGTEYNEQFF,TGTGCCATCAGTGAGTCGGGGACAGAATACAATGAGCAGTTCTTC
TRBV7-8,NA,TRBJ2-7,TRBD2,CASSFGGGVDEQYF,TGTGCCAGCAGCTTTGGGGGGGGGGTGGACGAGCAGTACTTC
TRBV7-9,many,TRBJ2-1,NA,CASSLALADEQFF,TGTGCCAGCAGCTTAGCCCTAGCCGATGAGCAGTTCTTC
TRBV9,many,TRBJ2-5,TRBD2,CASSVVGGSPQETQYF,TGTGCCAGCAGCGTAGTTGGCGGGAGTCCGCAAGAGACCCAGTACTTC
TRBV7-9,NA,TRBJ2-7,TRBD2,CASSPVAGGGEQYF,TGTGCCAGCAGCCCCGTAGCGGGGGGAGGAGAGCAGTACTTC
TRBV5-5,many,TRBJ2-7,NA,CASSYIRGYSEQYF,TGTGCCAGCAGCTATATCAGGGGCTACAGCGAGCAGTACTTC
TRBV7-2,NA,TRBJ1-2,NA,CASSLRTRGDNYGYTF,TGTGCCAGCAGCTTAAGAACCAGGGGCGATAACTATGGCTACACCTTC